One and the same sample provided the 2 T cell receptor beta chains below, sequenced in a study of T cell responses to AZD1222 COVID-19 vaccine (dated by TCRdb to about 2021). The library was produced with the immunoSEQ multiplex PCR assay. Not all clones reach the TCRdb copy of this immuneACCESS table, which keeps in-frame sequences only. Checked studies attribute under half of the gap to unresolved V genes and leave the rest unexplained. The sample table holds 180,000 or so clones, of which just over 90% were seen once. Together, the top ten hold 1% to 1.5% of the sample. The meaning of the sample's time point label: about 28 days (+/-7) after the second vaccine dose. Sequenced material: peripheral blood, taken 28 days after the second AZD1222 dose. These receptors were obtained from an adult who received the AZD1222 COVID-19 vaccine.

The V and J genes are TRBV19 and TRBJ2-3, with 8 bases fitting TRBD2. This CDR3 is built from 15 residues. The germline V gene has CDR1 LNHDA and CDR2 SQIVND (reference sequence). V lost 4 bases and J lost 7; bases outside the gene matches: 10. This chain's CDR3 is CASSTGREEVYTQYF. CDR3 DNA sequence: TGTGCCAGTAGTACGGGGCGGGAGGAGGTTTATACGCAGTATTTT.

This chain's CDR3 is CASSLWLWRGDQPQHF. In DNA form, the CDR3 reads TGTGCCAGCAGCTTATGGCTCTGGAGGGGGGACCAGCCCCAGCATTTT. This rearrangement joins TRBV7-8 to TRBJ1-5; D is perhaps TRBD1 (6 bases). V was pared by 2 bases and J by 7 bases, with 18 bases between. Germline V gene sequence: CDR1 SGHVS, CDR2 FQNEAQ. CDR3 length: 16 residues.